Detailed here is one T cell receptor beta chain. The record originates from a study of sequential checkpoint blockade in melanoma. Study at large: First-line arms were nivolumab then ipilimumab, or the reverse, randomized 1:1. After both sequences, patients received maintenance nivolumab. Twenty-two patients had matched tumor biopsies before treatment and at week 13 after nivolumab or ipilimumab alone.

The CDR3 runs to 13 residues. CDR1 MNHGY and CDR2 SAAAGT come from the germline V gene. V trimming: 5 bases; J trimming: 7 bases; junction bases outside the gene matches: 4. Stated treatment: randomized to nivolumab then ipilimumab (arm A) or the reverse (arm B). TCRdb keeps only in-frame clones here, not all; method: immunoSEQ multiplex PCR. The repertoire holds some 7,200 clones, 20% to 25% seen once, with 10% to 15% in the top ten. This sequence joins TRBV6-8 and TRBJ2-1; 8 bases line up with TRBD1. This TCR came from a human donor with melanoma. This specimen consisted of tumor tissue (inferred from file names), obtained from a patient given nivolumab and ipilimumab in sequence. Here the CDR3 reads CASSGQGGNEQFF. The CDR3, as DNA: TGTGCCAGCAGTGGACAGGGTGGAAATGAGCAGTTCTTC.